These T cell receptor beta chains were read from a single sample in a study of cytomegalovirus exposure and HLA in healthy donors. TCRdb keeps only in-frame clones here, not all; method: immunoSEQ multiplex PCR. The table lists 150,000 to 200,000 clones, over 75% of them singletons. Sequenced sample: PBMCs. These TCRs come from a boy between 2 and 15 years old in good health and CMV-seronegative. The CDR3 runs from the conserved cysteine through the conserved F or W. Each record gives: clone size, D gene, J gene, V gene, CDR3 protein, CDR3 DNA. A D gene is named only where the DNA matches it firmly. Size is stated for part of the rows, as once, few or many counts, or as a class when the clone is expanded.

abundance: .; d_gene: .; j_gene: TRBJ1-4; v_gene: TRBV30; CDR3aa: CAWKTAPNEKLFF; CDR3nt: TGTGCCTGGAAGACAGCGCCAAATGAAAAACTGTTTTTT
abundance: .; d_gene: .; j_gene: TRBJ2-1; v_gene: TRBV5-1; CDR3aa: CASSLDRSTYNEQFF; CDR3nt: TGCGCCAGCAGCTTGGACAGATCAACCTACAATGAGCAGTTCTTC
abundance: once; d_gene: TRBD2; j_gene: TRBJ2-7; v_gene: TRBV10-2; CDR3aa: CASSPRLAGVYEQYF; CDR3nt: TGCGCCAGCAGTCCCCGACTAGCGGGGGTCTACGAGCAGTACTTC
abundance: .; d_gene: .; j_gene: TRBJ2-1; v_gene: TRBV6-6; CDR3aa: CASSYGGGHDEQFF; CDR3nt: TGTGCCAGCAGTTACGGGGGGGGGCACGATGAGCAGTTCTTC
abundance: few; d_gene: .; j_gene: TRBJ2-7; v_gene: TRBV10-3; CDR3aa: CAIKAAGVYEQYF; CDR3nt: TGTGCCATCAAAGCGGCCGGGGTCTACGAGCAGTACTTC
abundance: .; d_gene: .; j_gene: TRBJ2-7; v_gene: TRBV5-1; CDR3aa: CASSSDGGTGAYEQYF; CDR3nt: TGCGCCAGCAGCTCGGACGGGGGGACAGGTGCCTACGAGCAGTACTTC
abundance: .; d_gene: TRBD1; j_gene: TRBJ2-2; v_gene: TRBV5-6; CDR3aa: CASSFGTGVTGELFF; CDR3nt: TGTGCCAGCAGCTTCGGAACAGGGGTCACCGGGGAGCTGTTTTTT
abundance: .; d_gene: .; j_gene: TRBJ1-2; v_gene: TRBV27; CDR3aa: CASSLQSNYGYTF; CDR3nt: TGTGCCAGCAGCTTGCAGTCTAACTATGGCTACACCTTC
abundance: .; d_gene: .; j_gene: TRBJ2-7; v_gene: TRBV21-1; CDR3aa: CASSPLGGPAYEQYF; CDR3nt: TGTGCCAGCAGCCCCCTCGGGGGGCCGGCGTACGAGCAGTACTTC
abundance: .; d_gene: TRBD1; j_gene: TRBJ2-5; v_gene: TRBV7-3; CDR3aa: CASSLYRGTQETQYF; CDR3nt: TGTGCCAGCAGCCTATACAGGGGGACCCAAGAGACCCAGTACTTC
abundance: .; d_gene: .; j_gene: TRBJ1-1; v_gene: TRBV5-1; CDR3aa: CASSLGAQNTEAFF; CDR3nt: TGCGCCAGCAGCTTGGGGGCACAGAACACTGAAGCTTTCTTT
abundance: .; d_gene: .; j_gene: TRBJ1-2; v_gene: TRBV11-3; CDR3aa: CASSPGPDSVGYTF; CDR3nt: TGTGCCAGCAGCCCAGGACCGGACTCGGTCGGCTACACCTTC
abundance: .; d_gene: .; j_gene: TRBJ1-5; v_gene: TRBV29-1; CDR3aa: CSVSLQVQPQHF; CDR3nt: TGCAGCGTTTCCTTGCAGGTTCAGCCCCAGCATTTT
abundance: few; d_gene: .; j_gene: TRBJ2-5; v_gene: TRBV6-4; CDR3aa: CASVTAGAGETQYF; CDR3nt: TGTGCCAGCGTGACCGCGGGGGCTGGGGAGACCCAGTACTTC
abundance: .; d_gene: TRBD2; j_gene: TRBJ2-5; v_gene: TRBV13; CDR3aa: CASSPITLAGGRETQYF; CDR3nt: TGTGCCAGCAGCCCCATAACCCTAGCGGGGGGGCGAGAGACCCAGTACTTC
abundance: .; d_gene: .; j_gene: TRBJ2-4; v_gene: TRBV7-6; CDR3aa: CASSPGIIGKNIQYF; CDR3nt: TGTGCCAGCAGCCCAGGGATCATCGGCAAAAACATTCAGTACTTC
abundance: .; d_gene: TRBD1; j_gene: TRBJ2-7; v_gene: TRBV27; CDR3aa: CASRMDRVPEEQYF; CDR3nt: TGTGCCAGCAGGATGGACAGGGTACCTGAAGAGCAGTACTTC
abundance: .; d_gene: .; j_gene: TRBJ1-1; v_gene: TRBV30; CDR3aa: CAWSVQPNTEAFF; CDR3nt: TGTGCCTGGAGTGTACAGCCTAACACTGAAGCTTTCTTT
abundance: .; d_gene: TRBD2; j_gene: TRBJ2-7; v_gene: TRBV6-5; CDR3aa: CASRRAGGTTYEQYF; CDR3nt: TGTGCCAGCAGGAGAGCGGGGGGCACCACCTACGAGCAGTACTTC
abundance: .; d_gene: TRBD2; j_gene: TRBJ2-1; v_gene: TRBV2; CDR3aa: CASRDRLAGGDEQFF; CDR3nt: TGTGCCAGCAGGGATCGACTAGCGGGGGGAGATGAGCAGTTCTTC
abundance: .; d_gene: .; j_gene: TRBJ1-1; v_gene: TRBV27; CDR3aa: CASSPLKSPMNTEAFF; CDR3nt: TGTGCCAGCAGTCCCCTTAAATCCCCTATGAACACTGAAGCTTTCTTT
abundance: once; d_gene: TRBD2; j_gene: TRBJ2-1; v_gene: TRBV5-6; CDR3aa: CASSSQTREGGSYNEQFF; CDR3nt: TGTGCCAGCAGCAGCCAGACTAGGGAGGGTGGGTCCTACAATGAGCAGTTCTTC
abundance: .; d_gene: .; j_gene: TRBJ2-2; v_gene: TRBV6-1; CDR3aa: CASSESPLAAGELFF; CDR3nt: TGTGCCAGCAGTGAAAGTCCCCTAGCAGCCGGGGAGCTGTTTTTT
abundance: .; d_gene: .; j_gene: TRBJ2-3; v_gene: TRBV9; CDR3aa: CASSVGGGTQYF; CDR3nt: TGTGCCAGCAGCGTAGGGGGCGGTACGCAGTATTTT
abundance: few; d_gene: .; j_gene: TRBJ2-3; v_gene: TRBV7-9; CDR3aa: CASTWSGGPTDTQYF; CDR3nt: TGTGCCAGCACCTGGTCAGGCGGGCCCACAGATACGCAGTATTTT
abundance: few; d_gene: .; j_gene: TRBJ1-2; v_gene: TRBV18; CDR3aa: CASSRRGGSNYGYTF; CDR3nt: TGTGCCAGCTCACGGCGGGGCGGATCTAACTATGGCTACACCTTC
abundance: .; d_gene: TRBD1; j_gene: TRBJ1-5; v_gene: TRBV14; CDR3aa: CASNPDRDWYSNQPQHF; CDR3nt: TGTGCCAGCAACCCGGACAGGGACTGGTATAGCAATCAGCCCCAGCATTTT
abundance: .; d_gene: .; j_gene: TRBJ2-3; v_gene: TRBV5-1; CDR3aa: CASSPGGRGASDTQYF; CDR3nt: TGCGCCAGCAGCCCAGGGGGGCGGGGGGCCTCAGATACGCAGTATTTT
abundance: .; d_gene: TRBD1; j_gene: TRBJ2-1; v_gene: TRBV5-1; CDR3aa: CASSADRVNEQFF; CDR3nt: TGCGCCAGCAGTGCCGACAGGGTAAATGAGCAGTTCTTC
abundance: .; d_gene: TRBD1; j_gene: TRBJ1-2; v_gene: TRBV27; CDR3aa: CASSLVGTGDYGYTF; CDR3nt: TGTGCCAGCAGTTTAGTTGGGACAGGGGACTATGGCTACACCTTC
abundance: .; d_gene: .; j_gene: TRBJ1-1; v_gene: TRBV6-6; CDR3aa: CASSPPEGTEAFF; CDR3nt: TGTGCCAGCAGTCCCCCTGAGGGCACTGAAGCTTTCTTT
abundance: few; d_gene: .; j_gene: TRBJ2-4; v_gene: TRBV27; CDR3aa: CASSRAQGSSLDIQYF; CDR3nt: TGTGCCAGCAGCCGAGCCCAGGGAAGTAGTCTAGACATTCAGTACTTC
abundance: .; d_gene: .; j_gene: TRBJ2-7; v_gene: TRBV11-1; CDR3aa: CASSLEGGYEQYF; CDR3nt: TGTGCCAGCAGCTTAGAAGGAGGATACGAGCAGTACTTC
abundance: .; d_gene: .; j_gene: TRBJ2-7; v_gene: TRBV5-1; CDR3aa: CASSLAGLYEQYF; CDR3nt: TGCGCCAGCAGCTTGGCGGGTCTTTACGAGCAGTACTTC
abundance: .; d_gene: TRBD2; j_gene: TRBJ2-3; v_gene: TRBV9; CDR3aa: CASSVGTSGGAGTDTQYF; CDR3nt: TGTGCCAGCAGCGTGGGGACTAGCGGGGGGGCCGGCACAGATACGCAGTATTTT
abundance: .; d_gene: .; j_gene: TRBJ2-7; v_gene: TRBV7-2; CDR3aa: CASSLATDTPYEQYF; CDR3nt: TGTGCCAGCAGCTTAGCCACTGATACCCCCTACGAGCAGTACTTC
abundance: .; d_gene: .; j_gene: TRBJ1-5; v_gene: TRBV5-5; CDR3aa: CASSQHRGNQPQHF; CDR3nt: TGTGCCAGCAGTCAACACAGGGGCAATCAGCCCCAGCATTTT
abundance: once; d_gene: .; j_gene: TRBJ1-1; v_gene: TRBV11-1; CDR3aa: CASSHDPGFGTEAFF; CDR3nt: TGTGCCAGCAGCCACGACCCAGGGTTCGGCACTGAAGCTTTCTTT
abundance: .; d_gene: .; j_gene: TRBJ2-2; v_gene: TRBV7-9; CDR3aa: CASSLVSGNGELFF; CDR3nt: TGTGCCAGCAGCTTAGTGTCCGGGAACGGGGAGCTGTTTTTT